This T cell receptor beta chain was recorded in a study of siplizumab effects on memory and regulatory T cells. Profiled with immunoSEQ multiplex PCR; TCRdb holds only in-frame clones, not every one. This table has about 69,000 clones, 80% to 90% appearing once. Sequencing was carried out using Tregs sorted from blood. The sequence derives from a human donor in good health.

This CDR3 reads CASSLGGRGETQYF. The DNA for the CDR3 is TGTGCCAGCAGCTTAGGGGGCCGGGGAGAGACCCAGTACTTC. The chain combines TRBV7-2 with TRBJ2-5, with D perhaps matching TRBD1 or TRBD2 (5 bases each). The CDR3 has 14 residues. Trimming stripped 1 base from V and 4 bases from J, with 10 bases between. Germline-derived CDR1 and CDR2 are SGHTA and FQGNSA.